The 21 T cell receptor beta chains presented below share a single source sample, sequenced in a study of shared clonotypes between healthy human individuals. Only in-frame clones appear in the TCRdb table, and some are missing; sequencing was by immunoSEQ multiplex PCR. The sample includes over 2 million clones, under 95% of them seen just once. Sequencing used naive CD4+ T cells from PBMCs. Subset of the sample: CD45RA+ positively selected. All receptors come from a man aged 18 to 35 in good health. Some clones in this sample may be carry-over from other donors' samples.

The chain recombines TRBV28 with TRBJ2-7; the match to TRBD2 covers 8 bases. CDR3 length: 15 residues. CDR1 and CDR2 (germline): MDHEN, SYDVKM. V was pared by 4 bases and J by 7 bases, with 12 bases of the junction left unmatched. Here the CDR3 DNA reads TGTGCCAGCAGTTCCCGGGAGGGCCCATTACGTGAGCAGTACTTC. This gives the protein CASSSREGPLREQYF.

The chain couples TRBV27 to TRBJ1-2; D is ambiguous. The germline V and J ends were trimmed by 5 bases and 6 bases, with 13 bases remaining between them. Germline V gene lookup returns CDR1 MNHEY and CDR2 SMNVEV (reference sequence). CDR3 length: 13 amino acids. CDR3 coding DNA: TGTGCCAGCAGTACTACGACACGCAATGGCTACACCTTC. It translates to CASSTTTRNGYTF.

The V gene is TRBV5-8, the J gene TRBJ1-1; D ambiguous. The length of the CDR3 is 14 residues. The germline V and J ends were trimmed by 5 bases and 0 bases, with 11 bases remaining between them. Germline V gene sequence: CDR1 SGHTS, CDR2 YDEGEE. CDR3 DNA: TGTGCCAGCAGGAGGACGGCTATGAACACTGAAGCTTTCTTT. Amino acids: CASRRTAMNTEAFF.

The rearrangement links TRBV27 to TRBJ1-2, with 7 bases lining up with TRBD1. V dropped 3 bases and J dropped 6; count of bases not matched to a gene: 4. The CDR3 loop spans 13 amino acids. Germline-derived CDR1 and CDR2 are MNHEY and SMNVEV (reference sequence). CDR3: CASSFQGGDGYTF. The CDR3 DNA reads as TGTGCCAGCAGTTTCCAGGGGGGGGATGGCTACACCTTC.

This chain's CDR3 is CASSYIDLSHYGYTF. In nucleotides, the CDR3 is TGTGCCAGCAGCTATATAGACCTATCTCACTATGGCTACACCTTC. The genes are TRBV7-3 and TRBJ1-2, with D uncertain. Germline V lookup: CDR1 SGHTA, CDR2 FQGTGA. The CDR3 contains 15 residues. The V and J ends lost 4 bases and 3 bases respectively, with 15 bases between them.

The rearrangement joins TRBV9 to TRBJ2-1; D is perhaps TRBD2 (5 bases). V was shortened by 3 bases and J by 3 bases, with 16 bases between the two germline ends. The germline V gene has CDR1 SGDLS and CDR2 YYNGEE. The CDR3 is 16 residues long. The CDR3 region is CASSAEAEPFYNEQFF. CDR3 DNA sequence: TGTGCCAGCAGCGCGGAAGCGGAGCCCTTCTACAATGAGCAGTTCTTC. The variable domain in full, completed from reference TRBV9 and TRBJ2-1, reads DSGVTQTPKHLITATGQRVTLRCSPRSGDLSVYWYQQSLDQGLQFLIQYYNGEERAKGNILERFSAQQFPDLHSELNLSSLELGDSALYFCASSAEAEPFYNEQFFGPGTRLTVL.

The CDR3 DNA is TGTGCCAGTTCCGGGACAGGGGACGGAGAGACCCAGTACTTC. Encoded protein: CASSGTGDGETQYF. This sequence joins TRBV10-3 and TRBJ2-5; TRBD1 matches 10 bases. Germline lookup yields CDR1 ENHRY and CDR2 SYGVKD. Trimming took 10 bases from V and 4 from J; bases not matched to a gene: 9. The CDR3 loop spans 14 amino acids.

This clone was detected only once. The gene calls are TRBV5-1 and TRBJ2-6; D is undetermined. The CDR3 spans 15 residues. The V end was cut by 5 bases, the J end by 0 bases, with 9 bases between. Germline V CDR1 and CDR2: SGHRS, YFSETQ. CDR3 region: CASRNSGSGANVLTF. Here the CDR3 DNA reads TGCGCCAGCAGGAATTCAGGCTCTGGGGCCAACGTCCTGACTTTC.

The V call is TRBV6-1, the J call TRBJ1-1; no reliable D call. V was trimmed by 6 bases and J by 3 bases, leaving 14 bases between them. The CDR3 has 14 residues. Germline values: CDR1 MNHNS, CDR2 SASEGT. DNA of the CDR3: TGTGCCAGCAGCGTTGAAAGGAGGCACACTGAAGCTTTCTTT. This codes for CASSVERRHTEAFF.

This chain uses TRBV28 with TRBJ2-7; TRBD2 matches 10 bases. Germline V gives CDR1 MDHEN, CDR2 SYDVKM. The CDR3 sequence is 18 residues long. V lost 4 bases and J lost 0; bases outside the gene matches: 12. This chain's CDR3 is CASSSPPRTSGSSYEQYF. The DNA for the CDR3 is TGTGCCAGCAGTTCCCCTCCGCGGACTAGCGGTAGCTCCTACGAGCAGTACTTC.

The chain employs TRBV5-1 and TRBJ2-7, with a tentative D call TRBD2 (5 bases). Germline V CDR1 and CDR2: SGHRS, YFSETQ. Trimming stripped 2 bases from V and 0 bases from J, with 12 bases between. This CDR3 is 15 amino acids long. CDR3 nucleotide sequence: TGCGCCAGCAGCTTAGGACTCGCGTTCTCCTACGAGCAGTACTTC. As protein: CASSLGLAFSYEQYF.

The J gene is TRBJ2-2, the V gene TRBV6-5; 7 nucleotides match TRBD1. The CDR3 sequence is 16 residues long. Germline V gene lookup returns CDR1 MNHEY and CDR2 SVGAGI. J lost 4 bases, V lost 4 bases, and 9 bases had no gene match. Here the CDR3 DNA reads TGTGCCAGCAGTTTACAGGGGCCTCTGAGCACCGGGGAGCTGTTTTTT. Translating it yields CASSLQGPLSTGELFF.

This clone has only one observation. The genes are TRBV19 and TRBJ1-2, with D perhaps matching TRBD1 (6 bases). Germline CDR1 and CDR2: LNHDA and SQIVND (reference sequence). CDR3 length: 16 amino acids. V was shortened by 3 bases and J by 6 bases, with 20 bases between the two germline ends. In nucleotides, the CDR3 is TGTGCCAGTAGTATCCGGACGGCAGGGGCTATCAATGGCTACACCTTC. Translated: CASSIRTAGAINGYTF.

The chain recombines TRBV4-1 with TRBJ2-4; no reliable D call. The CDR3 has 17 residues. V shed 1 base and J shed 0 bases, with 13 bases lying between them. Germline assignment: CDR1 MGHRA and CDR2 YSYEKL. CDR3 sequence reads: CASSQGFQDLAKNIQYF. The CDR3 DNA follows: TGCGCCAGCAGCCAAGGGTTCCAGGATCTAGCCAAAAACATTCAGTACTTC.

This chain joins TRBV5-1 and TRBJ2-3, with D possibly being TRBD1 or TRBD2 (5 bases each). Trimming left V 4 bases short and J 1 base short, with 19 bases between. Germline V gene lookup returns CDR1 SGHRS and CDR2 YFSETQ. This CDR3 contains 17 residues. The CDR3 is CASSDRSGGAGTDTQYF. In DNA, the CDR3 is TGCGCCAGCAGCGATCGTAGTGGGGGAGCTGGCACAGATACGCAGTATTTT.

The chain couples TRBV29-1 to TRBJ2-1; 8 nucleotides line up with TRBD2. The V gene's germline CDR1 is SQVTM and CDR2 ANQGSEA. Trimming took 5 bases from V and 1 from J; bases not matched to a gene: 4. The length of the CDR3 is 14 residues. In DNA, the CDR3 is TGCAGCGTTACTGGCGGGAGGTCCTACAATGAGCAGTTCTTC. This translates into CSVTGGRSYNEQFF.

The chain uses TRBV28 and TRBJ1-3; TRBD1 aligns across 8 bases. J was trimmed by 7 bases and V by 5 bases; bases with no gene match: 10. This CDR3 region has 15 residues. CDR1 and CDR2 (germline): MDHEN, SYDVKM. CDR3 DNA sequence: TGTGCCAGCAGTCCCCCGGACAGGGAGGTCAACACCATATATTTT. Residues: CASSPPDREVNTIYF.

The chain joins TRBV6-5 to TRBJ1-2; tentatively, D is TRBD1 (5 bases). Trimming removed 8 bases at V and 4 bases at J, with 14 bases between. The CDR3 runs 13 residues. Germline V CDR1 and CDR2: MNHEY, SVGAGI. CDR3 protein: CASGPPGLYGYTF. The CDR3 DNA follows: TGTGCCAGCGGTCCACCGGGGCTCTATGGCTACACCTTC.

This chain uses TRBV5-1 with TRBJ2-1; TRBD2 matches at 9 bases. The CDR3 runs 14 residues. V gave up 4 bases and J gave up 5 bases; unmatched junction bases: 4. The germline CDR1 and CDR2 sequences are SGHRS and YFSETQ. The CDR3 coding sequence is TGCGCCAGCAGCCGGCGGGAGGGGGACAATGAGCAGTTCTTC. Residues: CASSRREGDNEQFF.

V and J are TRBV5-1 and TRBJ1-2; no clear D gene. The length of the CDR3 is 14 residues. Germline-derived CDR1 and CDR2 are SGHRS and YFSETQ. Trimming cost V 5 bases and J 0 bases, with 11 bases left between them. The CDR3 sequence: CASSSPPPNYGYTF. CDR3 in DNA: TGCGCCAGCAGTTCCCCGCCACCTAACTATGGCTACACCTTC.

DNA of the CDR3: TGCGCCAGCAGCCAGTACGGGACACTGAATTCACCCCTCCACTTT. This encodes CASSQYGTLNSPLHF. The chain carries TRBV5-1 and TRBJ1-6; a weak D match, TRBD1 (6 bases). Trimming shortened V by 4 bases and J by 7 bases, and 15 bases separated the two germline ends. Germline V gene data show CDR1 as SGHRS and CDR2 as YFSETQ. The CDR3 length is 15 residues.